The T cell receptor beta chain described here comes from a study of shared clonotypes between healthy human individuals. Whole-study findings and limits: Richness estimates generally favored naive over memory subsets.

Trimming stripped 3 bases from V and 5 bases from J, with 10 bases between. The CDR3 totals 13 residues. CDR1 and CDR2 (germline): KGHSH, LQKENI. Regarding this clone: Its antigen is not known.

Data came from immunoSEQ multiplex PCR; TCRdb stores just in-frame clones and leaves some out. The data show over a million clones, around 76% seen once. Each donor was a Caucasian adult residing in Nashville, Tennessee. Material for sequencing was memory CD4+ T cells sorted from blood. Subset specified: CD45RA-negative fraction. The receptor was isolated from a young man in good health. The chain has TRBV18 and TRBJ1-2; D gene ambiguous. DNA of the CDR3: TGTGCCAGCTCACCGACGGACGGTTATGGCTACACCTTC. This encodes CASSPTDGYGYTF.